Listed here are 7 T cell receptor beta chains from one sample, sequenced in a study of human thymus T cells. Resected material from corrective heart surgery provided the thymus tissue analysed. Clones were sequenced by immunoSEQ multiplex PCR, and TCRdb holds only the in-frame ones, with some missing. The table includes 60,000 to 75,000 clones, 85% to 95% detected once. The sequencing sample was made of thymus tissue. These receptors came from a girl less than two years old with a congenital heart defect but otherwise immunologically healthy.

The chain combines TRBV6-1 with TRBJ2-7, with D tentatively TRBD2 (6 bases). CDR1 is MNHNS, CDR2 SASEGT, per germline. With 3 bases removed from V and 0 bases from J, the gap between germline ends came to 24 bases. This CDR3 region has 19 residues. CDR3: CASSDSHLRRERVSYEQYF. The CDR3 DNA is TGTGCCAGCAGTGATAGTCACCTTAGGCGGGAACGGGTCTCCTACGAGCAGTACTTC.

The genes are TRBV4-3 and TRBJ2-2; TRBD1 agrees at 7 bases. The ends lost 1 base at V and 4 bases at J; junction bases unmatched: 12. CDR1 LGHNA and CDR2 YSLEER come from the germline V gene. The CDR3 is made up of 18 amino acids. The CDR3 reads CASSQGPPMDRLTGELFF. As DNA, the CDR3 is TGCGCCAGCAGCCAAGGGCCACCGATGGACAGGCTCACCGGGGAGCTGTTTTTT.

The CDR3 sequence is CASSLMAYLSEQYF. The CDR3 DNA reads as TGTGCCAGCAGCTTGATGGCGTACCTGTCTGAGCAGTACTTC. The J gene is TRBJ2-7, the V gene TRBV5-8; no clear D. Trimming removed 1 base from V and 7 bases from J, with 15 bases in between. CDR3 length: 14 amino acids. Germline V CDR1 and CDR2: SGHTS, YDEGEE. The complete variable domain, with remaining parts taken from reference TRBV5-8 and TRBJ2-7, reads EAGVTQSPTHLIKTRGQQATLRCSPISGHTSVYWYQQALGLGLQFLLWYDEGEERNRGNFPPRFSGRQFPNYSSELNVNALELEDSALYLCASSLMAYLSEQYFGPGTRLTVT.

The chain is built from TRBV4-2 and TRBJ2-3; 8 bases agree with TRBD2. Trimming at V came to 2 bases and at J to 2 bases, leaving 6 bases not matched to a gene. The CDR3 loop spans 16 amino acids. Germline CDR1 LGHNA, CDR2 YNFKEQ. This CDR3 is CASSQLTSGNTDTQYF. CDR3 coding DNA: TGTGCCAGCAGCCAACTTACTAGCGGAAACACAGATACGCAGTATTTT.

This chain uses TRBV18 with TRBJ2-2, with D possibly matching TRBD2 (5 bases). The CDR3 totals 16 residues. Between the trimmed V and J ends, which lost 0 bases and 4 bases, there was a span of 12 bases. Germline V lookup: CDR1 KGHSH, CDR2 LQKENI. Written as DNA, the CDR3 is TGTGCCAGCTCACCACCAGAAGGCGGACTCACCGGGGAGCTGTTTTTT. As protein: CASSPPEGGLTGELFF.

CDR3 bases: TGTGCCAGCAGCTTAAGGGCATCCTACAATGAGCAGTTCTTC. It translates to CASSLRASYNEQFF. The chain carries TRBV13 and TRBJ2-1; D not resolved. V gave up 2 bases and J gave up 1 base, with 6 bases separating them. The CDR3 consists of 14 residues. CDR1 PRHDT and CDR2 FYEKMQ come from the germline V gene (reference sequence).

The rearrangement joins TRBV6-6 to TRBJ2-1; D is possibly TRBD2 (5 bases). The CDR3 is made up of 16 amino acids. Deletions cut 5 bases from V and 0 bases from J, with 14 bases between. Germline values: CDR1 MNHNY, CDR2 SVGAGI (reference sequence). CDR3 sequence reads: CASSLPTAGSYNEQFF. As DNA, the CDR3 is TGTGCCAGCAGTCTCCCGACCGCGGGCTCCTACAATGAGCAGTTCTTC.